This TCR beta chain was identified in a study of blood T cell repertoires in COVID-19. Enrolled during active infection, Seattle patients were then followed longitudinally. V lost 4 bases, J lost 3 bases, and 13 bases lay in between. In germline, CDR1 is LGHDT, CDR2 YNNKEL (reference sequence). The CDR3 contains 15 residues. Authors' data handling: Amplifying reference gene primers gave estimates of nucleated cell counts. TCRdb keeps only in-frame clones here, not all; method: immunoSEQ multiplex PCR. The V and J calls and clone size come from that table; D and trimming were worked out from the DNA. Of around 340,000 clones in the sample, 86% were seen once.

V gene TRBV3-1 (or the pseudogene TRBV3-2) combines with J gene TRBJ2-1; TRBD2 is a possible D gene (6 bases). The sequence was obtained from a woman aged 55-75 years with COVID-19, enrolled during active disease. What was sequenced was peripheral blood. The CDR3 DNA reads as TGTGCCAGCAGCCTCGTGGGGGGTGACTACAATGAGCAGTTCTTC. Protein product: CASSLVGGDYNEQFF.